The clone carrying this TCR beta chain was found a few times. Its matching antigen is unknown. These data belong to a study of beta chain features in type 1 diabetes. About the study: Patients looked much like healthy donors when it came to age, gender and cell yields.

The authors took one heparinised blood draw, averaging about 116 mL, from each donor. CD45RO/CCR7/CD25/CD127/CD95/CD27 staining was used to isolate CD4+ naive, central memory, regulatory and stem cell-like memory cells by sorting. Study-level results: Shortening that was moderate but significant affected the TCRB CDR3s of Type 1 diabetes patients in all four CD4+ subsets.

Expressed TCRB transcripts were sequenced because the entire RNA isolate underwent reverse transcription. Libraries were prepared by immunoSEQ multiplex PCR; TCRdb keeps only in-frame clonotypes and omits some of them. The table includes a few hundred thousand clones, approximately 16% detected once. Sequenced sample: naive CD4+ T cells from blood. The sequence was obtained from a man aged 25 to 40 with type 1 diabetes.

The CDR3 protein is CASSFRRAGELFF. CDR3 bases: TGTGCCAGCAGCTTTAGAAGGGCCGGGGAGCTGTTTTTT. The chain employs TRBV7-2 and TRBJ2-2; D not certain. Germline V gene data show CDR1 as SGHTA and CDR2 as FQGNSA. The length of the CDR3 is 13 residues. V gave up 3 bases and J gave up 6 bases, with 8 bases separating them.